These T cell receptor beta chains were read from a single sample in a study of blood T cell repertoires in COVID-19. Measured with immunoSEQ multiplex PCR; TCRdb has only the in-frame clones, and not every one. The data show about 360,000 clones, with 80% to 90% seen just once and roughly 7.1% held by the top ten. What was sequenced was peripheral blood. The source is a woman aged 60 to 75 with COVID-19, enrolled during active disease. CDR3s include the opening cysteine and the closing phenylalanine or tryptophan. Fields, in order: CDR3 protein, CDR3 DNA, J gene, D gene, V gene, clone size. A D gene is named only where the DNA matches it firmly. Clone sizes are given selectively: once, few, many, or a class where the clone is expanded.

CDR3: CASSSLSLADDSSTDTQYF
DNA: TGTGCCAGCAGTTCTCTGAGTCTAGCGGACGACTCTAGCACAGATACGCAGTATTTT
J: TRBJ2-3
D: TRBD2
V: TRBV28
size: NA

CDR3: CASSGTGGFMAYEQYF
DNA: TGTGCCAGCAGCGGCACAGGGGGGTTTATGGCGTACGAGCAGTACTTC
J: TRBJ2-7
D: TRBD1
V: TRBV7-2
size: NA

CDR3: CASSVEAVSSYNEQFF
DNA: TGTGCCAGCAGCGTAGAAGCGGTGAGCTCCTACAATGAGCAGTTCTTC
J: TRBJ2-1
D: NA
V: TRBV9
size: NA

CDR3: CASANPAGERSYNEQFF
DNA: TGTGCTAGTGCCAACCCAGCGGGGGAGAGGTCCTACAATGAGCAGTTCTTC
J: TRBJ2-1
D: TRBD2
V: TRBV12-5
size: NA

CDR3: CASSVVGVIEAFF
DNA: TGTGCCAGCAGCGTAGTAGGGGTAATTGAAGCTTTCTTT
J: TRBJ1-1
D: NA
V: TRBV5-4
size: NA

CDR3: CASSPPNSLAGRTDTQYF
DNA: TGTGCCAGCTCACCACCCAACTCACTAGCGGGGCGCACAGATACGCAGTATTTT
J: TRBJ2-3
D: TRBD2
V: TRBV18
size: NA

CDR3: CASSYSEGAGGYTIYF
DNA: TGTGCCAGCAGTTACTCGGAAGGAGCGGGAGGCTACACCATATATTTT
J: TRBJ1-3
D: NA
V: TRBV6-5
size: NA

CDR3: CASSEPGEEGYTF
DNA: TGTGCCAGCAGTGAACCGGGGGAAGAGGGCTACACCTTC
J: TRBJ1-2
D: NA
V: TRBV2
size: NA

CDR3: CASSLEGGRRYNEQFF
DNA: TGCGCCAGCAGCTTGGAAGGGGGCCGACGTTACAATGAGCAGTTCTTC
J: TRBJ2-1
D: TRBD1
V: TRBV5-1
size: NA

CDR3: CASSLVAETQYF
DNA: TGTGCCAGCAGCTTAGTAGCGGAGACCCAGTACTTC
J: TRBJ2-5
D: NA
V: TRBV7-9
size: once